What follows is one T cell receptor beta chain and its context. Sequenced by immunoSEQ multiplex PCR; TCRdb stores in-frame clones only, minus some. The data show some 250,000 clones, approximately 85% seen once. The data belong to a study of blood T cell repertoires in COVID-19. Germline V gives CDR1 SGHTA, CDR2 FQGNSA. The V end lost 4 bases, the J end lost 7 bases, and 16 bases lay between the germline ends. This CDR3 is 15 amino acids long. The rearrangement uses TRBV7-2 and TRBJ1-4; TRBD1 is a possible D gene (5 bases). The sequence came from a man at least 80 years old with acute or convalescent COVID-19. The sequencing sample was made of peripheral blood. The chain's CDR3 is CASSSGQGAGEKLFF. In DNA form, the CDR3 reads TGTGCCAGCAGCTCCGGCCAGGGCGCAGGTGAAAAACTGTTTTTT.